This T cell receptor (beta chain) came from a study of PD-L1 blockade in urothelial cancer. Here immunoSEQ multiplex PCR was the method, and the copy in TCRdb shows in-frame clones only, minus some. The repertoire holds fewer than 100,000 clones, with around four fifths as singletons. The time point: pretreatment peripheral blood. This TCR was recovered from a man aged 35-49 years with urothelial cancer. The sample in question was PBMCs, obtained around atezolizumab (anti-PD-L1) treatment.

CDR3 in amino acids: CSAIAPNEQFF. CDR3 DNA: TGCAGTGCTATTGCGCCTAATGAGCAGTTCTTC. The gene calls are TRBV20-1 and TRBJ2-1, with D unclear. Germline V gene sequence: CDR1 DFQATT, CDR2 SNEGSKA (reference sequence). The CDR3 is 11 amino acids. Trimming cost V 4 bases and J 7 bases, with 8 bases left between them.